A selection of T cell receptor beta chains follows, all from one sample in a study of cytomegalovirus exposure and HLA in healthy donors. TCRdb's table, derived via immunoSEQ multiplex PCR, lists solely in-frame clones and lacks some. Its table lists about 200,000 clones. The sample comprised PBMCs. Receptors originate from a woman between 25 and 40 years old in good health and CMV-seropositive. Both conserved end residues are part of each CDR3. A D gene is named only where the DNA matches it firmly.

j_call v_call d_call cdr3_aa cdr3_nt
TRBJ2-5 TRBV9 TRBD2 CASSVGGAAGSLWTQYF TGTGCCAGCAGCGTAGGAGGCGCAGCGGGGAGTTTGTGGACCCAGTACTTC
TRBJ2-3 TRBV5-1 TRBD2 CASSSLAGRTDTQYF TGCGCCAGCAGCTCTTTAGCGGGACGGACAGATACGCAGTATTTT
TRBJ2-7 TRBV2 - CASSVLPEGGVEQYF TGTGCCAGCAGTGTGTTACCGGAGGGTGGGGTCGAGCAGTACTTC
TRBJ1-2 TRBV11-2 TRBD1 CASSLVETGYGYTF TGTGCCAGCAGCTTAGTTGAGACAGGGTACGGCTACACCTTC
TRBJ1-1 TRBV5-4 - CASSLTGNTEAFF TGTGCCAGCAGCTTGACAGGGAACACTGAAGCTTTCTTT
TRBJ2-1 TRBV12-5 - CASVQDSSYNEQFF TGTGCTAGTGTCCAGGACAGCTCCTACAATGAGCAGTTCTTC
TRBJ2-5 TRBV5-1 TRBD1 CASTLQPGTGGSETQYF TGCGCCAGCACCTTACAACCCGGGACAGGGGGATCGGAGACCCAGTACTTC
TRBJ2-6 TRBV5-1 TRBD1 CASSLSTGSSGANVLTF TGCGCCAGCAGCTTGTCGACAGGGAGCTCTGGGGCCAACGTCCTGACTTTC
TRBJ1-2 TRBV9 - CASSVEARGGYTF TGTGCCAGCAGCGTAGAGGCCAGGGGTGGCTACACCTTC
TRBJ1-3 TRBV7-9 - CASSLDSAGNTIYF TGTGCCAGCAGCTTAGATTCAGCTGGAAACACCATATATTTT
TRBJ1-4 TRBV27 - CASSPTHRETNEKLFF TGTGCCAGCAGTCCAACTCACAGGGAAACTAATGAAAAACTGTTTTTT
TRBJ2-3 TRBV7-2 - CASSLRDGTDTQYF TGTGCCAGCAGCTTACGAGATGGCACAGATACGCAGTATTTT
TRBJ1-5 TRBV30 - CAWSVQGDQPQHF TGTGCCTGGAGTGTACAGGGCGATCAGCCCCAGCATTTT
TRBJ1-1 TRBV18 - CASSQGQKAFF TGTGCCAGCTCACAGGGGCAGAAAGCTTTCTTT
TRBJ1-2 TRBV28 - CASSLVQGDYGYTF TGTGCCAGCAGCCTAGTACAGGGAGACTATGGCTACACCTTC
TRBJ2-4 TRBV10-1 - CASSDKKNIQYF TGCGCCAGCAGTGACAAAAAAAACATTCAGTACTTC
TRBJ1-6 TRBV7-2 - CASSFDSSYNSPLHF TGTGCCAGCAGCTTTGACAGCTCCTATAATTCACCCCTCCACTTT
TRBJ2-7 TRBV5-1 - CASSLNRDYEQYF TGCGCCAGCAGCTTGAACAGGGACTACGAGCAGTACTTC
TRBJ2-2 TRBV5-4 TRBD2 CASSLAGGTGELFF TGTGCCAGCAGCCTAGCGGGAGGTACCGGGGAGCTGTTTTTT
TRBJ1-2 TRBV7-2 - CASSLGRGNANYGYTF TGTGCCAGCAGCTTAGGCCGGGGGAACGCTAACTATGGCTACACCTTC
TRBJ1-5 TRBV5-8 TRBD1 CASSWTGGQPQHF TGTGCCAGCAGCTGGACAGGGGGGCAGCCCCAGCATTTT
TRBJ2-7 TRBV6-5 - CASSRTVWREQYF TGTGCCAGCAGCAGGACAGTTTGGCGGGAGCAGTACTTC
TRBJ1-5 TRBV19 - CASSIIGQGGQPQHF TGTGCCAGTAGTATTATTGGGCAGGGCGGTCAGCCCCAGCATTTT
TRBJ1-3 TRBV5-1 - CASTEQSSGNTIYF TGCGCCAGCACTGAGCAAAGCTCTGGAAACACCATATATTTT
TRBJ2-7 TRBV7-7 - CASSSGPPNEQYF TGTGCCAGCAGCTCAGGCCCCCCCAACGAGCAGTACTTC
TRBJ1-2 TRBV25-1 - CASSELGRGASGYTF TGTGCCAGCAGTGAATTAGGCAGGGGTGCTTCTGGCTACACCTTC